This paragraph covers one TCR beta chain sequence. Original analysis: Reference gene primers were amplified, and this amplification served to estimate nucleated cell counts. Only in-frame clones appear in the TCRdb table, and some are missing; sequencing was by immunoSEQ multiplex PCR. The V and J calls and clone size come from that table; D and trimming were worked out from the DNA. The table has about 210,000 clones, roughly 78% seen once. The data were taken from a study of blood T cell repertoires in COVID-19. Study details: Italy, Spain and the United States were the sources of the convalescent and acute COVID-19 samples. T cells, B-cell-depleted T cells, or PBMCs provided the cDNA or gDNA that served as material.

The TCR was taken from a woman in her forties with acute or convalescent COVID-19. Sequencing was carried out using peripheral blood.

The CDR3 DNA sequence: TGCGCCAGCAGCGGTAGCGGGACCACAGATACGCAGTATTTT. Its protein is CASSGSGTTDTQYF. The J gene is TRBJ2-3, the V gene TRBV4-1; TRBD2 agrees at 8 bases. The CDR3 is made up of 14 amino acids. CDR1 and CDR2 from the germline V gene are MGHRA and YSYEKL. The J segment lost 2 bases and the V segment lost 5 bases, leaving 3 bases of the junction unmatched.